Listed below are T cell receptor beta chains from one sample, sequenced in a study of blood T cell repertoires in COVID-19. TCRdb's copy holds only in-frame clones and misses some; the assay was immunoSEQ multiplex PCR. The sample holds approximately 350,000 clones; more than 80% are singletons and the top ten take around 2.8%. The sequenced sample was peripheral blood. The receptors stem from a woman aged 25-40 years with COVID-19, enrolled during active disease. Each CDR3 is given with its conserved first and last residue. D genes are given only for firm matches. Expanded clones are given a class, and other clones once, few, many or no size at all.

size,V,D,J,CDR3,DNA
-,TRBV4-1,-,TRBJ1-2,CASSHGSRGRGYGYTF,TGCGCCAGCAGCCACGGGTCGCGGGGGCGCGGCTATGGCTACACCTTC
-,TRBV5-1,-,TRBJ2-1,CASSPGDTNEQFF,TGCGCCAGCAGCCCCGGGGACACCAATGAGCAGTTCTTC
-,TRBV7-8,-,TRBJ2-5,CASAIRRETQYF,TGTGCCAGCGCTATAAGGAGGGAGACCCAGTACTTC
-,TRBV11-3,-,TRBJ2-1,CASSSPGTSYNEQFF,TGTGCCAGCAGCTCGCCCGGGACATCCTACAATGAGCAGTTCTTC
-,TRBV12-5,-,TRBJ2-1,CASGFIDWEVFF,TGTGCTAGTGGTTTCATTGACTGGGAGGTGTTCTTC
-,TRBV5-1,-,TRBJ2-2,CASSLDHGGMDGELFF,TGCGCCAGCAGCTTGGATCATGGGGGCATGGACGGGGAGCTGTTTTTT
-,TRBV6-5,-,TRBJ1-5,CASSYSRESNQPQHF,TGTGCCAGCAGTTACTCGCGGGAGAGCAATCAGCCCCAGCATTTT
-,TRBV3-1/TRBV3-2,TRBD1,TRBJ1-4,CASSQTGGDEKLFF,TGTGCCAGCAGCCAGACAGGGGGTGATGAAAAACTGTTTTTT
-,TRBV27,-,TRBJ2-1,CASSLSAGNEQFF,TGTGCCAGCAGTTTGTCGGCGGGAAATGAGCAGTTCTTC
-,TRBV18,-,TRBJ1-1,CASSPDSGLKAFF,TGTGCCAGCTCACCAGACTCGGGACTAAAGGCTTTCTTT
-,TRBV7-2,TRBD2,TRBJ2-5,CASSPLAGYVWGGRETQYF,TGTGCCAGCAGCCCCCTAGCTGGTTATGTCTGGGGGGGTAGGGAGACCCAGTACTTC
-,TRBV9,TRBD2,TRBJ2-1,CASSAPGTSGDYNEQFF,TGTGCCAGCAGCGCCCCGGGGACTAGCGGGGATTACAATGAGCAGTTCTTC
-,TRBV6-1,TRBD1,TRBJ1-5,CASSDAQGLALHQPQHF,TGTGCCAGCAGTGACGCACAGGGGTTAGCGCTCCATCAGCCCCAGCATTTT
-,TRBV7-9,-,TRBJ1-2,CASSRLGGGYTF,TGTGCCAGCAGCCGACTCGGGGGTGGCTACACCTTC
-,TRBV28,TRBD1,TRBJ2-2,CASSFDQGAWAGELFF,TGTGCCAGCAGTTTCGACCAGGGGGCTTGGGCCGGGGAGCTGTTTTTT
once,TRBV7-9,-,TRBJ1-6,CASSLGGIDSPLHF,TGTGCCAGCAGCTTAGGGGGCATAGATTCACCCCTCCACTTT
-,TRBV6-5,-,TRBJ2-3,CASSYSGTLTDTQYF,TGTGCCAGCAGTTACTCAGGGACACTCACAGATACGCAGTATTTT
-,TRBV6-5,TRBD1,TRBJ1-1,CASSYGTATEAFF,TGTGCCAGCAGTTACGGGACAGCTACTGAAGCTTTCTTT
-,TRBV6-1,-,TRBJ1-3,CASSEAGGLGSGNTIYF,TGTGCCAGCAGTGAAGCCGGGGGGTTGGGGTCTGGAAACACCATATATTTT
-,TRBV4-1,-,TRBJ2-7,CASSQRDGGPGEQYF,TGCGCCAGCAGCCAGAGAGACGGGGGGCCGGGTGAGCAGTACTTC
-,TRBV11-2,TRBD1,TRBJ2-2,CASSLGRTGEDTGELFF,TGTGCCAGCAGCTTGGGGAGGACAGGGGAGGACACCGGGGAGCTGTTTTTT
-,TRBV29-1,-,TRBJ2-3,CSVDERADTDTQYF,TGCAGCGTTGATGAGCGGGCCGACACAGATACGCAGTATTTT
-,TRBV12-3/TRBV12-4,-,TRBJ1-2,CASSDSYYGYTF,TGTGCCAGCAGCGACAGTTACTATGGCTACACCTTC
-,TRBV10-1,-,TRBJ2-5,CASSETGGRTQYF,TGCGCCAGCAGTGAAACGGGGGGCCGGACCCAGTACTTC
-,TRBV6-5,TRBD1,TRBJ1-2,CASSRTGSGGYTF,TGTGCCAGCTCGAGGACAGGCAGTGGGGGCTACACCTTC
once,TRBV6-2/TRBV6-3,TRBD1,TRBJ2-1,CASSYYRGNEQFF,TGTGCCAGCAGTTACTACAGGGGGAATGAGCAGTTCTTC
-,TRBV6-5,-,TRBJ1-6,CASSTLTGTSPLHF,TGTGCCAGCAGTACTCTTACAGGGACTTCACCCCTCCACTTT
-,TRBV5-1,-,TRBJ2-5,CASSSTRVGEETQYF,TGCGCCAGCAGCTCAACACGGGTCGGCGAAGAGACCCAGTACTTC
-,TRBV6-5,TRBD2,TRBJ2-1,CASSSGTTYNEQFF,TGTGCCAGCTCTAGCGGGACAACCTACAATGAGCAGTTCTTC
once,TRBV2,TRBD1,TRBJ1-1,CASSQAGTENTEAFF,TGTGCCAGCAGTCAAGCCGGGACAGAGAACACTGAAGCTTTCTTT
-,TRBV19,TRBD1,TRBJ2-7,CASSTRDRVPCEQYF,TGTGCCAGTAGTACCCGGGACAGGGTCCCCTGCGAGCAGTACTTC
-,TRBV27,-,TRBJ1-2,CASSFWAGANGYTF,TGTGCCAGCAGTTTTTGGGCAGGGGCCAATGGCTACACCTTC
-,TRBV6-5,TRBD2,TRBJ2-7,CASRMGLASDEQYF,TGTGCCAGCAGAATGGGACTAGCGTCGGACGAGCAGTACTTC
-,TRBV7-2,-,TRBJ2-5,CASSLLRETQYF,TGTGCCAGCAGCTTACTCAGAGAGACCCAGTACTTC
-,TRBV6-5,TRBD1,TRBJ1-2,CASRVQGAGGYTF,TGTGCCAGCAGAGTACAGGGGGCAGGAGGCTACACCTTC
-,TRBV6-5,-,TRBJ2-5,CASSHAQDNQETQYF,TGTGCCAGCAGCCACGCGCAGGACAACCAAGAGACCCAGTACTTC
-,TRBV5-4,-,TRBJ2-2,CASSFSGGELFF,TGTGCCAGCAGCTTTTCGGGCGGGGAGCTGTTTTTT
-,TRBV2,-,TRBJ2-5,CAGIRGWETQYF,TGTGCCGGAATAAGGGGATGGGAGACCCAGTACTTC
-,TRBV28,-,TRBJ1-6,CASSLGRGGTGTHF,TGTGCCAGCAGTTTAGGTCGGGGGGGCACAGGGACCCACTTT